The clone carrying this T cell receptor beta chain was seen only a few times. Its antigen is currently unknown. This entry comes from a study of early T cells in non-severe SARS-CoV-2 infection. Overall study: Chains were unpaired, as sequencing was done on bulk RNA from unsorted whole blood.

Using its own MiXCR run on the 5' RACE reads, TCRdb lists one record per CDR3 protein. Found here are tens of thousands of distinct CDR3 sequences, approximately 13% of them singletons; the top ten hold over 1.2%. Study results and caveats: Sequences matched to VDJdb favored anti-spike CD8 responses, while private and CD4 specificities were missed.

Trimming stripped 5 bases from V and 4 bases from J, with 13 bases between. This CDR3 region has 13 residues. Germline V gives CDR1 SQVTM, CDR2 ANQGSEA. The sequence came from an adult who was a healthcare worker with PCR-confirmed SARS-CoV-2 infection or an uninfected control (not recorded which). J is TRBJ2-3 and V is TRBV29-1; D may be TRBD2 (6 bases). Material: whole blood. The CDR3 region is CSVWTRRADTQYF. The CDR3 nucleotides read TGCAGCGTTTGGACAAGGAGGGCAGATACGCAGTATTTT.